These 8 T cell receptor beta chains came from one sample sequenced in a study of shared clonotypes between healthy human individuals. The protocol was immunoSEQ multiplex PCR, while the TCRdb copy is restricted to in-frame clones and leaves out a portion. The sample lists 300,000 to 350,000 clones; less than 75% were seen once. The sequencing sample was made of memory CD4+ T cells sorted from blood. Subset denoted: CD45RA-negative fraction. The source is a young man in good health.

The gene calls are TRBV29-1 and TRBJ2-1, with D perhaps TRBD1 (5 bases). Germline-derived CDR1 and CDR2 are SQVTM and ANQGSEA. The CDR3 extends over 13 amino acids. Trimming took 6 bases from V and 5 from J, leaving 14 bases between them. CDR3 loop: CSVGHRYNNEQFF. The CDR3 bases are TGCAGCGTCGGACACCGGTATAACAATGAGCAGTTCTTC.

The genes are TRBV28 and TRBJ1-2; unclear D gene. The ends were cut back, 5 bases at V and 5 bases at J, with 9 bases in the middle. Germline CDR1 is MDHEN and CDR2 is SYDVKM. This CDR3 is 12 amino acids long. CDR3 nucleotide sequence: TGTGCCAGCAGTGTAAGAATGTATGGCTACACCTTC. Translated: CASSVRMYGYTF.

A single count supports this clone. The rearrangement joins TRBV7-2 to TRBJ2-3; 8 bases map to TRBD2. CDR3 length: 15 amino acids. V shed 7 bases and J 4 bases; nucleotides not matched to a gene: 10. Germline CDR1 is SGHTA and CDR2 is FQGNSA. This CDR3 is CASTTSGARADTQYF. In DNA form, the CDR3 reads TGTGCCAGCACCACTAGCGGAGCTAGGGCAGATACGCAGTATTTT.

The chain links TRBV7-2 to TRBJ2-1, with TRBD1 as a possible D gene (5 bases). Per the germline V gene, CDR1 is SGHTA and CDR2 is FQGNSA. The V and J ends lost 2 bases and 10 bases respectively, with 18 bases between them. This CDR3 spans 15 amino acids. The CDR3 bases are TGTGCCAGCAGCTTATCCGCGGAAGGGGTATGGGAGCAGTTCTTC. Protein sequence: CASSLSAEGVWEQFF.

The chain combines TRBV7-9 with TRBJ1-2; D is possibly TRBD1 (5 bases). This CDR3 contains 14 residues. V lost 1 base and J lost 11, with 17 bases in between. Germline V CDR1 and CDR2: SEHNR, FQNEAQ (reference sequence). The CDR3 sequence is CASSLGGLMGGYTF. The CDR3 DNA sequence: TGTGCCAGCAGCTTAGGGGGCCTGATGGGGGGTTACACCTTC.

In this sample, this clone turned up a few times. This chain uses TRBV4-1 with TRBJ1-4; D call uncertain. Germline values: CDR1 MGHRA, CDR2 YSYEKL. This CDR3 contains 16 residues. V was clipped by 4 bases and J by 5 bases, with 17 bases between them. CDR3 sequence (DNA): TGCGCCAGCAGCCCCGTAAGGGTAACGGGGAATGAAAAACTGTTTTTT. This gives the protein CASSPVRVTGNEKLFF.

This clone was detected only once. The sample has other DNA sequences that encode this CDR3 too. The chain couples TRBV7-2 to TRBJ1-3; D remains unclear. Trimming took off 3 bases at V and 0 bases at J, with 9 bases between the two ends. The CDR3 totals 15 residues. Germline-derived CDR1 and CDR2 are SGHTA and FQGNSA. CDR3 in DNA: TGTGCCAGCAGCTTGGCGGTGTCCTCTGGAAACACCATATATTTT. Translated: CASSLAVSSGNTIYF.

This sequence joins TRBV19 and TRBJ1-1; D is perhaps TRBD1 (5 bases). Germline V CDR1 and CDR2: LNHDA, SQIVND (reference sequence). Trimming removed 4 bases from V and 8 bases from J, with 17 bases in between. This CDR3 is 14 amino acids long. As DNA, the CDR3 is TGTGCCAGTAGTACGCAACACGGGGGGACGGAAGCTTTCTTT. As protein: CASSTQHGGTEAFF.